This T cell receptor (beta chain) was captured by sequencing in a study of cytomegalovirus exposure and HLA in healthy donors. Study conclusions and caveats: HLA restriction was apparent for most CMV-associated TCR beta chains in a later analysis. HLA alleles were associated with around 17,000 TCR beta sequences in a later analysis at 0.05 false discovery rate.

This PCR relied on a set of 60 Vbeta primers and 13 Jbeta primers. Sequencing was performed with immunoSEQ multiplex PCR; in TCRdb, only in-frame clones are kept and a portion is missing. This sample has 140,000 to 150,000 clones, with less than 10% found just once. Though probably carrying unrecorded immune exposures, donors were nominally healthy at sampling. This clone was seen a few times. Its antigen is still unknown. CDR3 length: 16 residues. Germline lookup yields CDR1 LNHNV and CDR2 YYDKDF (reference sequence). The V end was cut by 4 bases, the J end by 0 bases, with 16 bases between. This TCR came from a male donor in good health and CMV-seronegative. This chain uses TRBV15 with TRBJ2-7, with a possible D match to TRBD2 (6 bases). Sample: PBMCs. The CDR3 nucleotides are TGTGCCACCAGCAAACGTGCGGGACGGTACTCCTACGAGCAGTACTTC. Protein sequence: CATSKRAGRYSYEQYF. Drawing the rest from reference TRBV15 and TRBJ2-7, the complete variable domain is DAMVIQNPRYQVTQFGKPVTLSCSQTLNHNVMYWYQQKSSQAPKLLFHYYDKDFNNEADTPDNFQSRRPNTSFCFLDIRSPGLGDTAMYLCATSKRAGRYSYEQYFGPGTRLTVT.